This TCR beta chain came from a study of cytomegalovirus exposure and HLA in healthy donors. This CDR3 comprises 16 residues. V was clipped by 5 bases and J by 1 base; unmatched bases: 8. Per the germline V gene, CDR1 is SGHVS and CDR2 is FNYEAQ. This PCR relied on a set of 60 Vbeta primers and 13 Jbeta primers. The protocol was immunoSEQ multiplex PCR, while the TCRdb copy is restricted to in-frame clones and leaves out a portion. The repertoire consists of over 200,000 clones, with 70% to 80% occurring once and the leading ten covering 1.8%. Comment on this clone: Its matching antigen is unknown.

Findings and caveats of the study: The productive fraction for most TCR beta V segments was about 87% or about 30% in an earlier analysis.

Sequenced: PBMCs. This receptor was identified in a woman aged 30 to 39 in good health and CMV-seronegative. This chain links TRBV7-6 with TRBJ1-1, with 9 bases identical to TRBD1. Written as DNA, the CDR3 is TGTGCCAGCAGCCCCCAGACAGGGGGGACGAACACTGAAGCTTTCTTT. This sequence encodes CASSPQTGGTNTEAFF.